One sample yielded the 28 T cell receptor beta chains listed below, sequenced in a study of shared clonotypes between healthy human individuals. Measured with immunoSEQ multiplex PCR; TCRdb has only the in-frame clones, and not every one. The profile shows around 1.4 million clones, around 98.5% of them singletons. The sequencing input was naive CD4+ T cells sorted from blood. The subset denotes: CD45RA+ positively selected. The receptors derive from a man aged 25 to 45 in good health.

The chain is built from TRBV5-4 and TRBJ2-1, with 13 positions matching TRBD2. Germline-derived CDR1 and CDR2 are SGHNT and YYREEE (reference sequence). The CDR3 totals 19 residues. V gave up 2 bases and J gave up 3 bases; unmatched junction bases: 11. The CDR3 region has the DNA TGTGCCAGCAGCTTACAGGTGACTAGCGGGAGGCGGTACTACAATGAGCAGTTCTTC. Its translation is CASSLQVTSGRRYYNEQFF.

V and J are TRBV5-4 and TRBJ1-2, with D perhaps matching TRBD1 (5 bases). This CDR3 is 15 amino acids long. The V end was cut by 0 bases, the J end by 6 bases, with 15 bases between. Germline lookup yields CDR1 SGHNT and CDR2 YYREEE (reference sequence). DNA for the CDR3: TGTGCCAGCAGCTTGGGAGGCGTCAGGGAAGATGGCTACACCTTC. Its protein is CASSLGGVREDGYTF.

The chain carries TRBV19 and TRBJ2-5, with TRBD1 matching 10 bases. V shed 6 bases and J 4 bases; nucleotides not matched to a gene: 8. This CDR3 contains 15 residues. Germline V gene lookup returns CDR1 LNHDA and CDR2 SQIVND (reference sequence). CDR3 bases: TGTGCCAGTAGCAGTGGTGGACAGGGGGGAGAGACCCAGTACTTC. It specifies CASSSGGQGGETQYF.

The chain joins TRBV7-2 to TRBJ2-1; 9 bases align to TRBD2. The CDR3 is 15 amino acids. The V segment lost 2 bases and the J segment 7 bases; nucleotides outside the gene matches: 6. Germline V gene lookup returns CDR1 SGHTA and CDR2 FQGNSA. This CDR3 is CASSLTRLAGNEQFF. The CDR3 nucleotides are TGTGCCAGCAGCTTAACTCGGCTAGCGGGGAATGAGCAGTTCTTC.

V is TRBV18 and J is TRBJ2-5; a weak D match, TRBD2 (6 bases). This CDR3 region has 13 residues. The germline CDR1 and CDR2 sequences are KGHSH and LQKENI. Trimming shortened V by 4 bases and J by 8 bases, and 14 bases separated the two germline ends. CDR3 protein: CASSRINGRTQYF. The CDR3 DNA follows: TGTGCCAGCTCACGGATAAACGGGAGAACCCAGTACTTC.

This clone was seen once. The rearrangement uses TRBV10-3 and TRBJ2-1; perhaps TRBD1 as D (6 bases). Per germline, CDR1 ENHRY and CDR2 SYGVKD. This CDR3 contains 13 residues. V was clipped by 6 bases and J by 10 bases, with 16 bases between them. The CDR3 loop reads CAISHQQGKEQFF. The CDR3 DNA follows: TGTGCCATCAGCCACCAACAGGGAAAAGAGCAGTTCTTC.

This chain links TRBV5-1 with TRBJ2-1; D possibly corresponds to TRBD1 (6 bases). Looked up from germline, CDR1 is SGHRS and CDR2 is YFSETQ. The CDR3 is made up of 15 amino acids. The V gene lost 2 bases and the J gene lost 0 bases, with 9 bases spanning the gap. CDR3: CASSFTGSSYNEQFF. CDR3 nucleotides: TGCGCCAGCAGCTTTACAGGGAGCTCCTACAATGAGCAGTTCTTC.

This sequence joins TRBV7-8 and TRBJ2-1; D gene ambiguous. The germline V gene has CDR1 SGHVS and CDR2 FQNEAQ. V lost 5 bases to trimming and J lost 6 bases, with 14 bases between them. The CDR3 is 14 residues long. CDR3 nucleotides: TGTGCCAGCAGCATAATTTCCGGCCCCAATGAGCAGTTCTTC. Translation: CASSIISGPNEQFF.

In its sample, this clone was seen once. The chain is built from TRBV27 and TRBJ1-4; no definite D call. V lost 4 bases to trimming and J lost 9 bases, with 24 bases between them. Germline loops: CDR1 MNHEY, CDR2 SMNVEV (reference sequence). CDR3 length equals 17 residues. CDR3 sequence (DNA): TGTGCCAGCAGTTCCAATCTGGAGGCTTATCGCATGAAAAAACTGTTTTTT. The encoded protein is CASSSNLEAYRMKKLFF.

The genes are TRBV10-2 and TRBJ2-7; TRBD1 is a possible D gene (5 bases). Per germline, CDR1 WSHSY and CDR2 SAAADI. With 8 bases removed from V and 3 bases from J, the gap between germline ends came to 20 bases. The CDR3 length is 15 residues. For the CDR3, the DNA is TGCGCCAGCGCCCCCCACCAGGGATCCTACTACGAGCAGTACTTC. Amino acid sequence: CASAPHQGSYYEQYF.

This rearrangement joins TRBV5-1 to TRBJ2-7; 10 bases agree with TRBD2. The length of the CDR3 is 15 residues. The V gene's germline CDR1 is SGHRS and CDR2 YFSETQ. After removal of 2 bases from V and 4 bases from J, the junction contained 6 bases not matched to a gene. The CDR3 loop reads CASSLTSGMAYEQYF. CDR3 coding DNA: TGCGCCAGCAGCTTAACTAGCGGGATGGCGTACGAGCAGTACTTC.

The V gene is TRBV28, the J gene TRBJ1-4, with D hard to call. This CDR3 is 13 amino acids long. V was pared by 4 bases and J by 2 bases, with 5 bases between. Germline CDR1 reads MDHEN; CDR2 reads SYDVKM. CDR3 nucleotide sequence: TGTGCCAGCAGTTCGTTCACTAATGAAAAACTGTTTTTT. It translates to CASSSFTNEKLFF.

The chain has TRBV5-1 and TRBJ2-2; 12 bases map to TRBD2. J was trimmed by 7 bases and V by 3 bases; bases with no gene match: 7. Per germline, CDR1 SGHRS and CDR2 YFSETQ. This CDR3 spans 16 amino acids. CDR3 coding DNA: TGCGCCAGCAGCTCCCTAGCGGGAGGGCCGGGCGGGGAGCTGTTTTTT. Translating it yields CASSSLAGGPGGELFF.

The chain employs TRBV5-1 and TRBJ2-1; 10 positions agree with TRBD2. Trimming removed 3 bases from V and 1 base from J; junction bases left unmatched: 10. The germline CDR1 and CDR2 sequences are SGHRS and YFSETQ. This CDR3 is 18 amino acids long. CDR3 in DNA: TGCGCCAGCAGCTCCCCTGAGCGGGAGGGCCAGTCCTACAATGAGCAGTTCTTC. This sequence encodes CASSSPEREGQSYNEQFF.

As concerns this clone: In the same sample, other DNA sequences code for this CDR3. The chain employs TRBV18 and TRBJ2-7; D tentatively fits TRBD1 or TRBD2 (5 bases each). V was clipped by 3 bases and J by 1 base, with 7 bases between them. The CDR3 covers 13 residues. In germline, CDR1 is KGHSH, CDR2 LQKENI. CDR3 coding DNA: TGTGCCAGCTCACCCGGGGCGTCCTACGAGCAGTACTTC. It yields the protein CASSPGASYEQYF.

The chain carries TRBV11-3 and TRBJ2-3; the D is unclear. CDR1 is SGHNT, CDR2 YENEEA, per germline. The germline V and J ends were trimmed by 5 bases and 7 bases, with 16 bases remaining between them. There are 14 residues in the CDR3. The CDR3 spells CASSHEASTYTQYF. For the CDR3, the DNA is TGTGCCAGCAGCCACGAGGCTAGTACTTATACGCAGTATTTT.

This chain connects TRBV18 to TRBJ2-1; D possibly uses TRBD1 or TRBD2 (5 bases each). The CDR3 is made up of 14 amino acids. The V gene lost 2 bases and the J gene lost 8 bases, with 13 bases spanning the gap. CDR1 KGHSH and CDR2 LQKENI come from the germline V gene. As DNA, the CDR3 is TGTGCCAGCTCACCAGGCCTGGGGGTGCATGAGCAGTTCTTC. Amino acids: CASSPGLGVHEQFF.

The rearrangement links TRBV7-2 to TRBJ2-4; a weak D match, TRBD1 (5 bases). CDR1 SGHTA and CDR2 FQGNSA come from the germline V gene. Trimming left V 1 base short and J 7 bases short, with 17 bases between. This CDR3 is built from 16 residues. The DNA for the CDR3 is TGTGCCAGCAGCTTAGAGGGTGGCAGGGTCTGGAACATTCAGTACTTC. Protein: CASSLEGGRVWNIQYF. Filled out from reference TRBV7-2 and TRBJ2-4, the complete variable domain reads GAGVSQSPSNKVTEKGKDVELRCDPISGHTALYWYRQSLGQGLEFLIYFQGNSAPDKSGLPSDRFSAERTGGSVSTLTIQRTQQEDSAVYLCASSLEGGRVWNIQYFGAGTRLSVL.

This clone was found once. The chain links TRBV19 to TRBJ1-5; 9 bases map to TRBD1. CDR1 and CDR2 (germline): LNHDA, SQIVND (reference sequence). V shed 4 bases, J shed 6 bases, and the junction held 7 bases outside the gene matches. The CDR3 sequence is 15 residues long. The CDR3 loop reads CASSNRTGAGQPQHF. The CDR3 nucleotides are TGTGCCAGTAGTAATCGGACAGGGGCCGGTCAGCCCCAGCATTTT. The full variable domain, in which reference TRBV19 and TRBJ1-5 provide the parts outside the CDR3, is DGGITQSPKYLFRKEGQNVTLSCEQNLNHDAMYWYRQDPGQGLRLIYYSQIVNDFQKGDIAEGYSVSREKKESFPLTVTSAQKNPTAFYLCASSNRTGAGQPQHFGDGTRLSIL.

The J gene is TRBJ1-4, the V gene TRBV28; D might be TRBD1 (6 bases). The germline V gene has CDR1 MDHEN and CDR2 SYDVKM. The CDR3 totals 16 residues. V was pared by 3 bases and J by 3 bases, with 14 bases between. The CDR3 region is CASSLVGGRANEKLFF. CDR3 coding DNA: TGTGCCAGCAGTTTGGTAGGGGGACGCGCTAATGAAAAACTGTTTTTT. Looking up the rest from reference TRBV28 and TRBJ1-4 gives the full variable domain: DVKVTQSSRYLVKRTGEKVFLECVQDMDHENMFWYRQDPGLGLRLIYFSYDVKMKEKGDIPEGYSVSREKKERFSLILESASTNQTSMYLCASSLVGGRANEKLFFGSGTQLSVL.

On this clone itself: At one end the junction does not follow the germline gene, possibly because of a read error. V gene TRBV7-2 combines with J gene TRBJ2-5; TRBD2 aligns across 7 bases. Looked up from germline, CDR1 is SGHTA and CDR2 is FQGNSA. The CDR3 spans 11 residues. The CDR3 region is CASSFFAGVNF. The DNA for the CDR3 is TGTGCCAGCAGCTTCTTCGCGGGAGTAAACTTC.

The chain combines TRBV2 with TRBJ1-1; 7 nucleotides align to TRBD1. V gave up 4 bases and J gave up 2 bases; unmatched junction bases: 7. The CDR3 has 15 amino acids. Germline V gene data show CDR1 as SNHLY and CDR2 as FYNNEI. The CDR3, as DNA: TGTGCCAGCAGTGCCCGGACAGGCCAAAACACTGAAGCTTTCTTT. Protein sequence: CASSARTGQNTEAFF.

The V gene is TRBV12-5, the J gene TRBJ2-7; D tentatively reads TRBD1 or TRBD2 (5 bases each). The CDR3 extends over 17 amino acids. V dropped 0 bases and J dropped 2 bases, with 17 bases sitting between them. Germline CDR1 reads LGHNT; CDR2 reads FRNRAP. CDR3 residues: CASGLVPGGDPTYEQYF. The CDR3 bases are TGTGCTAGTGGTTTGGTACCGGGTGGGGACCCCACCTACGAGCAGTACTTC.

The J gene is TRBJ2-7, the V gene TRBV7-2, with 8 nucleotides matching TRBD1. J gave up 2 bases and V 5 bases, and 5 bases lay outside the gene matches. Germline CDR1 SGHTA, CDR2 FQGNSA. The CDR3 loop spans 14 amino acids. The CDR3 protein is CASSEWTGPYEQYF. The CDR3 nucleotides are TGTGCCAGCAGCGAATGGACAGGGCCCTACGAGCAGTACTTC.

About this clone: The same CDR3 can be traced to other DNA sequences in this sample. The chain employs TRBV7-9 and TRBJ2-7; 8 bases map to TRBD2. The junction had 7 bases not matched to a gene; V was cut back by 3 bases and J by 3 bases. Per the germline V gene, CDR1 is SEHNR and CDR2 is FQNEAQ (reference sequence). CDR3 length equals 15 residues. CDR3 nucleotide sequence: TGTGCCAGCAGCTTGGCCGGGACTAGTGGCTACGAGCAGTACTTC. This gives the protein CASSLAGTSGYEQYF.

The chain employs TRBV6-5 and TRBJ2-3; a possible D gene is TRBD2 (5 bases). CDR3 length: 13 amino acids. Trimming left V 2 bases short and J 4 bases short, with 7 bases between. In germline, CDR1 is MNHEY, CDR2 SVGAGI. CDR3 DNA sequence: TGTGCCAGCAGTTACCCGGGGTCAGATACGCAGTATTTT. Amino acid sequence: CASSYPGSDTQYF.

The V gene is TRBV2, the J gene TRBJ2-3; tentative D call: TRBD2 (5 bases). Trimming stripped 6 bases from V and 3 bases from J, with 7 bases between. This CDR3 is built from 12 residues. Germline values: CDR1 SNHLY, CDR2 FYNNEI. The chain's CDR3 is CASRGVTDTQYF. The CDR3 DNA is TGTGCCAGCAGGGGAGTTACAGATACGCAGTATTTT.

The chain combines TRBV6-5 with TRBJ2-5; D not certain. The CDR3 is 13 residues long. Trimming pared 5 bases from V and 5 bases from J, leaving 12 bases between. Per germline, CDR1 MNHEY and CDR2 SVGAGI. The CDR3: CASSDNPGETQYF. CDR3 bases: TGTGCCAGCAGTGATAATCCCGGGGAGACCCAGTACTTC.